This T cell receptor beta chain originates from a study of Graves' ophthalmopathy and Graves' hyperthyroidism. A few counts support this clonotype. V lost 8 bases and J lost 5; bases outside the gene matches: 12. The CDR3 spans 14 residues. Germline CDR1 and CDR2: SGHTA and FQGNSA. Every ophthalmopathy donor presented moderate-to-severe activity, CAS ≥3, NOSPECS ≥4 and duration under 3 months. Pregnant or lactating patients and those with other autoimmune diseases or uncontrolled infections were excluded. Transcripts of RNA were the source for amplifying TCR beta CDR3 regions. HTBI primers served in a first-round RT-PCR, which a second-round multiplex PCR followed. In TCRdb, the multiplex PCR reads were re-called with MiXCR into one record per CDR3 protein. The sample includes over 650,000 distinct CDR3 sequences, about 41% seen only once; the top ten take about 3.3%.

The chain has TRBV7-2 and TRBJ2-7, with TRBD2 matching 7 bases. Sequencing was carried out using peripheral blood. The sequence came from an adult man with Graves' ophthalmopathy. CDR3 amino acids: CASSLTSPADEQYF. The CDR3 region has the DNA TGTGCCAGCTCGCTGACTAGCCCGGCCGACGAGCAGTACTTC. The whole variable domain, remainder taken from reference TRBV7-2 and TRBJ2-7, is GAGVSQSPSNKVTEKGKDVELRCDPISGHTALYWYRQSLGQGLEFLIYFQGNSAPDKSGLPSDRFSAERTGGSVSTLTIQRTQQEDSAVYLCASSLTSPADEQYFGPGTRLTVT.